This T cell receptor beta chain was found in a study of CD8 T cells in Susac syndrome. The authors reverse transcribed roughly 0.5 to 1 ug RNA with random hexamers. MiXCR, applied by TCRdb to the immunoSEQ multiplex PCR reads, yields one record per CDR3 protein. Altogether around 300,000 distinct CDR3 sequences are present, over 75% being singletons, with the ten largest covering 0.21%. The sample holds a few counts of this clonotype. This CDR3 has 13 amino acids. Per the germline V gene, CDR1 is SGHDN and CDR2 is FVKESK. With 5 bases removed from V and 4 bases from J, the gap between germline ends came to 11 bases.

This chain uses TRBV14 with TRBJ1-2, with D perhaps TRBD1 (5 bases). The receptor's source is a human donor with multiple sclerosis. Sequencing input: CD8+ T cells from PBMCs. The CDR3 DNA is TGTGCCAGCAGCTACGGGACGGCCTATGGCTACACCTTC. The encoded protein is CASSYGTAYGYTF.